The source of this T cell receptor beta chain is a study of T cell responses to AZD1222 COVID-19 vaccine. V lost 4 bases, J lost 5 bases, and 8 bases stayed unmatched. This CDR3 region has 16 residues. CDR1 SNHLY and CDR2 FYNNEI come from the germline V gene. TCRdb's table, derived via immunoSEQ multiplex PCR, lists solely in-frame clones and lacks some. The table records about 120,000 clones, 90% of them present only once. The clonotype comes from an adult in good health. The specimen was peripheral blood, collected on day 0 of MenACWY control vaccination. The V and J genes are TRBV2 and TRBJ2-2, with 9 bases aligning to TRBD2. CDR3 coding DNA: TGTGCCAGCAGTGCAAATAGCGGGAGAGGGACCGGGGAGCTGTTTTTT. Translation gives CASSANSGRGTGELFF. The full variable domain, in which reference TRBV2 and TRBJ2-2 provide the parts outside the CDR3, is EPEVTQTPSHQVTQMGQEVILRCVPISNHLYFYWYRQILGQKVEFLVSFYNNEISEKSEIFDDQFSVERPDGSNFTLKIRSTKLEDSAMYFCASSANSGRGTGELFFGEGSRLTVL.